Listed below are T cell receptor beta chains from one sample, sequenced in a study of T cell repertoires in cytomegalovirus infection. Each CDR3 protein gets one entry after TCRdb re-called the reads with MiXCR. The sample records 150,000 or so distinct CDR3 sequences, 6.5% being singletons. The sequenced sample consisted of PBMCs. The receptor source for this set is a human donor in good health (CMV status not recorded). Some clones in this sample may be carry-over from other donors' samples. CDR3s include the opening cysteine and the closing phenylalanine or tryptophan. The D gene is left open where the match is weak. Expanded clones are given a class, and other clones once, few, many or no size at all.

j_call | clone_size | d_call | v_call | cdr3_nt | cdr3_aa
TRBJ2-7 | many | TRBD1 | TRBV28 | TGTGCCAGCATAGGGACAGGTAACTACGAGCAGTACTTC | CASIGTGNYEQYF
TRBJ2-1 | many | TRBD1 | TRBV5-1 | TGCGCCAGCAGCTTGGTGGGGACAGGGGGAAGTGAGCAGTTCTTC | CASSLVGTGGSEQFF
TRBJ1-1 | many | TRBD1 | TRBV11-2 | TGTGCCAGCAGTGACAGGGTTGAAGCTTTCTTT | CASSDRVEAFF
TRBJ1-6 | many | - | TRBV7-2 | TGTGCCAGCAGCTGGGGCTATAATTCACCCCTCCACTTT | CASSWGYNSPLHF
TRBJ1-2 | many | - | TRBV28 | TGTGCCAGCAGCACCCTCCCTGTAGCGAACTATGGCTACACCTTC | CASSTLPVANYGYTF
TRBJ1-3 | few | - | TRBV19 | TGTGCCAGTAGTATTTCCCTCTCTGGAAACACCATATATTTT | CASSISLSGNTIYF
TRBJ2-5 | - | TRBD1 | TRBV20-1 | TGCAGTGCCCGGGGACAGGGACCTCCTCTAGAGACCCAGTACTTC | CSARGQGPPLETQYF
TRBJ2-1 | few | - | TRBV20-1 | TGCAGTGCTAGATTCAGGGGCCCCTACAATGAGCAGTTCTTC | CSARFRGPYNEQFF
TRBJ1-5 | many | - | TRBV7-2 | TGTGCCAGCAGCCTTGGGACGAATCAGCCCCAGCATTTT | CASSLGTNQPQHF
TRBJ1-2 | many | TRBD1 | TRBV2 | TGTGCCAGCATGAGGGCAGGGGGCTATGGCTACACCTTC | CASMRAGGYGYTF
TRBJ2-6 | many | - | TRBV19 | TGTGCCAGTAGGCAGTCTGGGGCCAACGTCCTGACTTTC | CASRQSGANVLTF
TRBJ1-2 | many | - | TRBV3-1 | TGTGCCAGCAGCGTCGCAGGGGCGTATGGCTACACCTTC | CASSVAGAYGYTF
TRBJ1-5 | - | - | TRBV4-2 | TGTGCCAGCAGCCAAAGCGGGGGATATAGCAATCAGCCCCAGCATTTT | CASSQSGGYSNQPQHF
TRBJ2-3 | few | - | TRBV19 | TGTGCCAGTAGCCGCGGACAGAACCCTAGCACAGATACGCAGTATTTT | CASSRGQNPSTDTQYF
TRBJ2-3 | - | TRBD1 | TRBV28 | TGTGCCAGCAGTTCGTTGACAGGGTGGAGCACAGATACGCAGTATTTT | CASSSLTGWSTDTQYF
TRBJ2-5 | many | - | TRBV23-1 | TGCGCCAGCAGTCCACGTTTCTACCAAGAGACCCAGTACTTC | CASSPRFYQETQYF
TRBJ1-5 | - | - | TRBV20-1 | TGCAGTGCTAGACAGGGTAATCAGCCCCAGCATTTT | CSARQGNQPQHF
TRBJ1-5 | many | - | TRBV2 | TGTGCCAGCAGTGCCGCGGGGGAGCAGCCCCAGCATTTT | CASSAAGEQPQHF
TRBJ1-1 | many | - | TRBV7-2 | TGTGCCAGCAGCCCCCGCCTGAACACTGAAGCTTTCTTT | CASSPRLNTEAFF
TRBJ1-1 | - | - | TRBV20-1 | TGCAGTGCTCCGGACACGAACACTGAAGCTTTCTTT | CSAPDTNTEAFF
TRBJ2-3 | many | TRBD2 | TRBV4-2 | TGTGCCAGCAGCCAAGATCGCAGGGCTAGCGGTCCTAGCACAGATACGCAGTATTTT | CASSQDRRASGPSTDTQYF
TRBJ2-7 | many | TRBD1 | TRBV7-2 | TGTGCCAGCAGTGAACGACCGGGACAGGGCTCCTACGAGCAGTACTTC | CASSERPGQGSYEQYF
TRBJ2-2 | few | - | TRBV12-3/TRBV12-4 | TGTGCCAGCAGTCGCAGAGAGGAGCTGTTTTTT | CASSRREELFF
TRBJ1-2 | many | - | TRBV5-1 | TGCGCCAGCAGCTTTTCTTCCGGGGACTATGGCTACACCTTC | CASSFSSGDYGYTF
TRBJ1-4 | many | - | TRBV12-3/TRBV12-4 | TGTGCCAGCAGCTCCGGTTTGAATGAAAAACTGTTTTTT | CASSSGLNEKLFF
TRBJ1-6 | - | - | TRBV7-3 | TGTGCCAGCAGCTTAACTGACCTGGGGCCCCTCCACTTT | CASSLTDLGPLHF
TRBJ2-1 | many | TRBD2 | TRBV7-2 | TGTGCCAGCAGCTTCTCTAGCGGGGGGGCCGTGCGAGAGCAGTTCTTC | CASSFSSGGAVREQFF
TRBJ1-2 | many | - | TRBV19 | TGTGCCAGTAAGGACGGAACAAGGCTCTATGGCTACACCTTC | CASKDGTRLYGYTF
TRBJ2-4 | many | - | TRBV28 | TGTGCCAGCAGTTTCGAGAGACTGACGCTAGCCAAAAACATTCAGTACTTC | CASSFERLTLAKNIQYF
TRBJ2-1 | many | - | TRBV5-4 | TGTGCCAGCAGCTTGGACAGGGTTTCAAATGAGCAGTTCTTC | CASSLDRVSNEQFF
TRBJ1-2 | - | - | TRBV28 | TGTGCCAGCAGTTTTGCAGGGGCTTCGGCCGGCTACACCTTC | CASSFAGASAGYTF
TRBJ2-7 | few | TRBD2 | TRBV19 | TGTGCCAGTAGTACGCAGACTAGCGGGGGAAGGAACGAGCAGTACTTC | CASSTQTSGGRNEQYF
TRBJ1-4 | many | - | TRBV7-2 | TGTGCCAGCACCCCTGGAGGGCGGGAAAAACTGTTTTTT | CASTPGGREKLFF
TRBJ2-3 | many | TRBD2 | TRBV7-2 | TGTGCCAGCAGCTTAGACTTAGCGGGGGGGCGGAGAGATACGCAGTATTTT | CASSLDLAGGRRDTQYF
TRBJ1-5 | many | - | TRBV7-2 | TGTGCCAGCAGCTTACGGCGGAGCAATCAGCCCCAGCATTTT | CASSLRRSNQPQHF
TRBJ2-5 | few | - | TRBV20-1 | TGCAGTGTTCCTGGGACCTTTGAGACCCAGTACTTC | CSVPGTFETQYF
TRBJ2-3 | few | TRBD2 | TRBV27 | TGTGCCAGCAGTTTATTGGGACTAGCGGGCACAGATACGCAGTATTTT | CASSLLGLAGTDTQYF
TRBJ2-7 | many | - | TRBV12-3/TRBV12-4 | TGTGCCAGCAGTTTTGGGACTGTAGACTACGAGCAGTACTTC | CASSFGTVDYEQYF
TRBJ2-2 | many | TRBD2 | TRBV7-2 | TGTGCCAGCAGCCTACCGACTAGCGGGGGCCCCGGGGAGCTGTTTTTT | CASSLPTSGGPGELFF
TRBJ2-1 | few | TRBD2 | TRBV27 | TGTGCCAGCAGTTTTCAAGCGGGGGTATACAATGAGCAGTTCTTC | CASSFQAGVYNEQFF
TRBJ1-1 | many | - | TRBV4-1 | TGCGCCAGCAGCCCGGGGCGGGTGATCACTGAAGCTTTCTTT | CASSPGRVITEAFF
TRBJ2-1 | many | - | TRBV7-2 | TGTGCCAGCAGCTTCCGGGGGAATGAGCAGTTCTTC | CASSFRGNEQFF
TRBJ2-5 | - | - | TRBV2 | TGTGCCAGCAGGAAAGGGGGGGGTTCGGAGACCCAGTACTTC | CASRKGGGSETQYF
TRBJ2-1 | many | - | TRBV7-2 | TGTGCCAGCACCAGGCGGTCCTACAATGAGCAGTTCTTC | CASTRRSYNEQFF
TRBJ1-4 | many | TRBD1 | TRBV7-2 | TGTGCCAGCAGCCGGGGGGCGACAGGGACTAATGAAAAACTGTTTTTT | CASSRGATGTNEKLFF
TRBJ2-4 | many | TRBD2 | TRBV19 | TGTGCCAGTAGATCCTTCCGGGGGGGCCCTTACATTCAGTACTTC | CASRSFRGGPYIQYF
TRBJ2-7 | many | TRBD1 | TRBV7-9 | TGTGCCAGCACCGGACAGGGGGCCCACGAGCAGTACTTC | CASTGQGAHEQYF